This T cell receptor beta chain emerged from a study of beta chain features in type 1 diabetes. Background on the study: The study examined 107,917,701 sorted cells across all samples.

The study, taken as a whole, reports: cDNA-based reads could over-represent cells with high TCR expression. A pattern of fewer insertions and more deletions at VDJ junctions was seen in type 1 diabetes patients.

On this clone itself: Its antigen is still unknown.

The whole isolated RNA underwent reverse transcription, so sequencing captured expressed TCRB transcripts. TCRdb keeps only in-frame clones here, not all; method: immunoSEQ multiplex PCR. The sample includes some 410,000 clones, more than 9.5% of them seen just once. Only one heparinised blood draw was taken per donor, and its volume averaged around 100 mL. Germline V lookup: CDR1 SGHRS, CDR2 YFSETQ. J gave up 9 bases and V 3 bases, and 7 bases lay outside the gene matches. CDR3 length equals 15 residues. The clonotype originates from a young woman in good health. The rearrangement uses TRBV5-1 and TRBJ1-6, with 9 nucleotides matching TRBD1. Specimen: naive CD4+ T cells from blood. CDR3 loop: CASSWGQGRSSPLHF. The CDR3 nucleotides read TGCGCCAGCAGCTGGGGACAGGGAAGGAGTTCACCCCTCCACTTT. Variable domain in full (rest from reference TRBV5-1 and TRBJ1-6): KAGVTQTPRYLIKTRGQQVTLSCSPISGHRSVSWYQQTPGQGLQFLFEYFSETQRNKGNFPGRFSGRQFSNSRSEMNVSTLELGDSALYLCASSWGQGRSSPLHFGNGTRLTVT.